This TCR beta chain was sequenced in a study of T cell repertoires in cytomegalovirus infection. This clonotype was observed at least ten times. The CDR3 has 17 residues. V dropped 0 bases and J dropped 9 bases, with 18 bases sitting between them. Germline V CDR1 and CDR2: MNHEY, SVGAGI. TCRdb reanalysed the reads using MiXCR and keeps one entry per CDR3 protein. The table includes roughly 320,000 distinct CDR3 sequences, about a tenth detected once. This chain joins TRBV6-5 and TRBJ1-6; no firm D call. The TCR was taken from a human donor in good health (CMV status not recorded). Some clones in this sample may be carry-over from other donors' samples. Sequencing was performed on PBMCs. The CDR3 DNA reads as TGTGCCAGCAGTTACTCAGGTGGTTCACAGACCTCTTCACCCCTCCACTTT. Translation gives CASSYSGGSQTSSPLHF.